The following is a TCR beta chain sequence with its context. This entry belongs to a study of blood T cell repertoires in COVID-19. On the study more broadly: Spain, Italy and the United States supplied samples that represented acute and convalescent COVID-19. PBMCs, B-cell-depleted T cells, or T cells provided the cDNA or gDNA that made up the material.

The CDR3 runs 14 residues. With V trimmed by 0 bases and J by 9 bases, 4 bases remained unmatched. Germline V gene data show CDR1 as MNHEY and CDR2 as SMNVEV (reference sequence). How the authors handled the data: Estimated nucleated cell counts came from reference gene primer amplification. Assay used: immunoSEQ multiplex PCR; TCRdb lists only in-frame clones, some missing. That table is the source of V, J and clone size, and D and trimming were worked out from the DNA. This table holds approximately 210,000 clones, 89% found once. The chain carries TRBV27 and TRBJ1-5; 8 bases map to TRBD1. The sequence came from a woman in her forties with acute or convalescent COVID-19. Sequences were obtained from peripheral blood. The CDR3, as DNA: TGTGCCAGCAGTTTATCTGGCAGGGGGCGGCCCCAGCATTTT. As protein: CASSLSGRGRPQHF.